The 3 T cell receptor beta chains reported below all come from one sample, sequenced in a study of OX40 agonist ivuxolimab in advanced cancers. Only in-frame clones appear in the TCRdb table, and some are missing; sequencing was by immunoSEQ multiplex PCR. The sample contains about 83,000 clones, about nine tenths of which appear only once. The sample here was CD4+ or CD8+ T cells sorted from blood, taken in a trial of the OX40 agonist ivuxolimab. The receptors were sampled from an adult with an advanced solid tumor such as melanoma, head and neck, liver or kidney cancer.

The gene calls are TRBV19 and TRBJ2-5, with TRBD1 matching over 11 bases. V lost 6 bases, J lost 5 bases, and 8 bases stayed unmatched. Germline assignment: CDR1 LNHDA and CDR2 SQIVND (reference sequence). The CDR3 spans 15 residues. The chain's CDR3 is CASSLGQGAWETQYF. The CDR3 DNA reads as TGTGCCAGTAGCCTTGGACAGGGGGCATGGGAGACCCAGTACTTC.

This clone was observed a single time. The chain links TRBV7-2 to TRBJ2-5, with D perhaps matching TRBD2 (6 bases). The V gene lost 5 bases and the J gene lost 5 bases, with 12 bases spanning the gap. The length of the CDR3 is 13 residues. CDR1 and CDR2 (germline): SGHTA, FQGNSA. This chain's CDR3 is CASSLGLRETQYF. CDR3 coding DNA: TGTGCCAGCAGCCTGGGACTGAGGGAGACCCAGTACTTC.

This rearrangement joins TRBV18 to TRBJ1-1; D unclear. The CDR3 extends over 13 amino acids. Deletions cut 1 base from V and 4 bases from J, with 7 bases between. Germline-derived CDR1 and CDR2 are KGHSH and LQKENI. CDR3 coding DNA: TGTGCCAGCTCACCACTTTCCGGCACTGAAGCTTTCTTT. Protein product: CASSPLSGTEAFF.